Listed below are T cell receptor beta chains from one sample, sequenced in a study of T-cell reconstitution after alpha-beta-depleted transplantation in children. TCRdb processed the PCR reads anew with MiXCR; each CDR3 protein has one entry. The sample holds 780,000 or so distinct CDR3 sequences, about 16% seen once. The sample consisted of PBMCs, mostly from graft donor cells, taken 360 days after TCRalphabeta/CD19-depleted stem cell transplant. These receptors all come from a male patient under 18 who had a stem cell transplant for acute lymphoblastic leukemia, so the T cells may come from the graft donor. Both conserved end residues are part of each CDR3. A D gene is named only where the DNA matches it firmly. Some rows have no size entry. The others give once, few or many, or a class for an expanded clone.

.	many	TRBV15	TRBJ2-7	13	CATSRDSRYEQYF	TGTGCCACCAGCAGAGATTCACGGTACGAGCAGTACTTC
TRBD2	.	TRBV6-5	TRBJ2-7	16	CASSYSFSGSYHEQYF	TGTGCCAGCAGTTACTCGTTTAGCGGGAGTTACCACGAGCAGTACTTC
.	.	TRBV25-1	TRBJ2-2	14	CASSSLGPRGELFF	TGTGCCAGCAGCAGTCTTGGGCCTAGGGGGGAGCTGTTTTTT
TRBD1	.	TRBV27	TRBJ1-6	17	CASSSYGRGLGLSPLHF	TGTGCCAGCAGTTCCTACGGGAGGGGGCTGGGATTGTCACCCCTCCACTTT
TRBD1	.	TRBV27	TRBJ1-6	15	CASKDLGTGSSPLHF	TGTGCCAGCAAGGACTTGGGGACAGGTTCTTCACCCCTCCACTTT
.	few	TRBV30	TRBJ2-1	13	CAWSVARFGEQFF	TGTGCCTGGAGTGTGGCTAGGTTTGGGGAGCAGTTCTTC
.	.	TRBV7-9	TRBJ2-3	15	CASSPTPLASDTQYF	TGTGCCAGCAGCCCAACTCCCTTGGCGTCAGATACGCAGTATTTT
.	few	TRBV28	TRBJ2-2	13	CASSLLIQGQLFF	TGTGCCAGCAGTTTATTGATACAGGGCCAGCTGTTTTTT
TRBD2	many	TRBV5-1	TRBJ2-1	15	CASTILAGRYNEQFF	TGCGCCAGCACCATTTTAGCGGGGCGATACAATGAGCAGTTCTTC
.	.	TRBV7-3	TRBJ2-3	17	CASSLALSGTRLNTQYF	TGTGCCAGCAGCTTAGCCCTAAGTGGGACTCGACTGAATACGCAGTATTTT
.	few	TRBV9	TRBJ1-6	14	CASSVLGGNSPLHF	TGTGCCAGCAGCGTATTGGGAGGGAATTCACCCCTCCACTTT
TRBD2	many	TRBV7-2	TRBJ2-7	18	CASSLSPFPGTSDYEQYF	TGTGCCAGCAGCTTATCTCCTTTCCCCGGGACTAGCGACTACGAGCAGTACTTC
.	many	TRBV12-3/TRBV12-4	TRBJ2-2	17	CASSTRWGATVTGELFF	TGTGCCAGCAGTACGCGTTGGGGGGCGACCGTCACCGGGGAGCTGTTTTTT
.	many	TRBV29-1	TRBJ2-7	15	CSVELLSGPVAEQYF	TGCAGCGTTGAGTTACTTTCGGGCCCAGTAGCGGAGCAGTACTTC
TRBD2	few	TRBV5-1	TRBJ2-7	17	CASSLRTSGSHAYEQYF	TGCGCCAGCAGCTTGAGGACTAGCGGGAGTCATGCCTACGAGCAGTACTTC
TRBD2	.	TRBV20-1	TRBJ2-7	13	CSALSGDTYEQYF	TGCAGTGCCCTTAGCGGGGACACCTACGAGCAGTACTTC
TRBD2	.	TRBV20-1	TRBJ2-7	13	CSARTSPSYEQYF	TGCAGTGCCAGGACTAGCCCGAGCTACGAGCAGTACTTC
TRBD2	.	TRBV5-1	TRBJ2-4	16	CASSRPSGTAKNIQYF	TGCGCCAGCAGCCGTCCTAGCGGGACGGCCAAAAACATTCAGTACTTC
.	.	TRBV7-9	TRBJ2-3	15	CASSLGGLRTDTQYF	TGTGCCAGCAGCTTAGGGGGACTGCGCACAGATACGCAGTATTTT
TRBD1	.	TRBV11-2	TRBJ2-2	15	CASSLTGGAVGELFF	TGTGCCAGCAGCCTTACAGGGGGCGCAGTCGGGGAGCTGTTTTTT
.	.	TRBV2	TRBJ2-2	14	CASKQREYTGELFF	TGTGCCAGCAAACAGCGCGAGTACACCGGGGAGCTGTTTTTT
TRBD2	.	TRBV11-1	TRBJ2-2	19	CASSPKLAGDWYGTGELFF	TGTGCCAGCAGCCCGAAACTAGCGGGAGATTGGTATGGCACCGGGGAGCTGTTTTTT
.	few	TRBV11-2	TRBJ2-3	15	CASLTGRVEADTQYF	TGTGCCAGCCTAACGGGCAGGGTTGAGGCAGATACGCAGTATTTT
TRBD2	few	TRBV12-3/TRBV12-4	TRBJ2-2	19	CASSFARTSGRRNTGELFF	TGTGCCAGCAGTTTCGCCCGGACTAGCGGGAGGCGGAACACCGGGGAGCTGTTTTTT
.	few	TRBV5-6	TRBJ1-5	15	CASSSVEHSNQPQHF	TGTGCCAGCAGCTCGGTGGAGCATAGCAATCAGCCCCAGCATTTT
TRBD1	many	TRBV12-3/TRBV12-4	TRBJ2-7	14	CASTPGTGGYEQYF	TGTGCCAGCACCCCCGGGACAGGGGGCTACGAGCAGTACTTC
.	few	TRBV5-1	TRBJ2-7	14	CASSFVATNYEQYF	TGCGCCAGCAGCTTTGTGGCGACCAACTACGAGCAGTACTTC
TRBD1	few	TRBV10-3	TRBJ2-6	18	CAIKQGQAESSGANVLTF	TGTGCCATCAAACAGGGACAGGCCGAAAGCTCTGGGGCCAACGTCCTGACTTTC
TRBD1	.	TRBV7-9	TRBJ1-4	15	CASSLAGQGFEKLFF	TGTGCCAGCAGCTTGGCCGGACAGGGGTTCGAAAAACTGTTTTTT
.	few	TRBV6-5	TRBJ2-2	17	CASSYYRPITRTGELFF	TGTGCCAGCAGTTACTACCGCCCTATAACCCGGACCGGGGAGCTGTTTTTT
.	.	TRBV4-1	TRBJ1-5	14	CASSQEPGGQPQHF	TGCGCCAGCAGCCAAGAGCCGGGGGGGCAGCCCCAGCATTTT
.	.	TRBV2	TRBJ2-5	15	CASSEALAGQETQYF	TGTGCCAGCAGTGAAGCGCTCGCAGGGCAAGAGACCCAGTACTTC
TRBD2	few	TRBV5-1	TRBJ2-7	17	CASSLGFGTRVGYEQYF	TGCGCCAGCAGCTTGGGATTCGGGACTAGAGTGGGCTACGAGCAGTACTTC
.	few	TRBV29-1	TRBJ2-7	14	CSCRRTAQTYEQYF	TGCAGCTGCCGGCGGACAGCTCAGACCTACGAGCAGTACTTC
TRBD1	.	TRBV5-1	TRBJ2-7	15	CASSSRPTGEYEQYF	TGCGCCAGCAGCTCCCGCCCAACAGGGGAATACGAGCAGTACTTC
.	many	TRBV7-6	TRBJ2-3	14	CASSLRLVADTQYF	TGTGCCAGCAGCTTACGCCTAGTAGCAGATACGCAGTATTTT
.	once	TRBV9	TRBJ2-7	14	CASSVDAGLYEQYF	TGTGCCAGCAGCGTAGACGCGGGACTTTACGAGCAGTACTTC
.	.	TRBV5-1	TRBJ2-1	15	CASSSAGAPKNEQFF	TGCGCCAGCAGCTCGGCAGGGGCCCCTAAGAATGAGCAGTTCTTC
TRBD1	.	TRBV7-3	TRBJ1-1	16	CASSSQGAGVNTEAFF	TGTGCCAGCAGCTCACAGGGGGCGGGGGTGAACACTGAAGCTTTCTTT
TRBD2	many	TRBV20-1	TRBJ2-1	14	CSARAGGPYNEQFF	TGCAGTGCAAGAGCGGGAGGGCCCTACAATGAGCAGTTCTTC
.	.	TRBV20-1	TRBJ1-3	17	CSARVPPGQMDGNTIYF	TGCAGTGCTAGAGTCCCTCCCGGACAGATGGATGGAAACACCATATATTTT
TRBD1	few	TRBV12-5	TRBJ2-7	13	CASARDSVYEQYF	TGTGCTAGTGCACGGGACAGTGTCTACGAGCAGTACTTC
TRBD1	.	TRBV18	TRBJ2-5	19	CASSPWDRGSLQGQETQYF	TGTGCCAGCTCACCATGGGACAGGGGGTCCCTCCAGGGCCAAGAGACCCAGTACTTC
.	.	TRBV20-1	TRBJ2-1	13	CSAPLRRAGEQFF	TGCAGTGCTCCCTTAAGAAGAGCCGGTGAGCAGTTCTTC
TRBD1	.	TRBV29-1	TRBJ1-2	12	CSVIPGQNGYTF	TGCAGCGTTATACCGGGACAGAATGGCTACACCTTC
.	few	TRBV12-3/TRBV12-4	TRBJ2-7	14	CASSWDVISYEQYF	TGTGCCAGCAGTTGGGACGTGATTTCCTACGAGCAGTACTTC
TRBD1	few	TRBV10-3	TRBJ2-4	17	CAISVGGQGLAKNIQYF	TGTGCCATCAGTGTGGGGGGACAGGGACTAGCCAAAAACATTCAGTACTTC
TRBD1	.	TRBV11-2	TRBJ1-1	14	CASIDRGMWTEAFF	TGTGCCAGCATAGACAGGGGGATGTGGACTGAAGCTTTCTTT
TRBD2	.	TRBV27	TRBJ2-4	15	CASSLSLAGVVIQYF	TGTGCCAGCAGTTTATCGCTAGCGGGAGTTGTCATTCAGTACTTC
.	.	TRBV9	TRBJ2-5	16	CASSVEKDLGWETQYF	TGTGCCAGCAGCGTAGAGAAGGATCTCGGGTGGGAGACCCAGTACTTC
.	many	TRBV12-3/TRBV12-4	TRBJ2-5	12	CASSLLGETQYF	TGTGCCAGCAGTTTATTGGGAGAGACCCAGTACTTC
.	.	TRBV19	TRBJ1-5	14	CASSRGPSYQPQHF	TGTGCCAGTAGTAGGGGACCGTCCTATCAGCCCCAGCATTTT
.	.	TRBV7-7	TRBJ2-1	17	CASSELVQLSSYNEQFF	TGTGCCAGCAGCGAGCTCGTACAGCTAAGCTCCTACAATGAGCAGTTCTTC